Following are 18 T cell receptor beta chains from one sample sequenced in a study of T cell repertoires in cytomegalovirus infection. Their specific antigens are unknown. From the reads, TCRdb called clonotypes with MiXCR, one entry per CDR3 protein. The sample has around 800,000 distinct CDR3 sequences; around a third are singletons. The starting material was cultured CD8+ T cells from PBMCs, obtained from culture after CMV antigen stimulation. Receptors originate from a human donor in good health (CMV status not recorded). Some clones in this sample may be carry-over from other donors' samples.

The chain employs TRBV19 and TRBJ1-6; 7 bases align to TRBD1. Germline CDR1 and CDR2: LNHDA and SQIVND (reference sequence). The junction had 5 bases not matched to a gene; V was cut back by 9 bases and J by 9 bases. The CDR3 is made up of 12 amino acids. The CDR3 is CASRSGGSPLHF. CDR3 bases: TGTGCCAGCCGGTCAGGGGGTTCACCCCTCCACTTT. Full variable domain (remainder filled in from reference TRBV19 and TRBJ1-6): DGGITQSPKYLFRKEGQNVTLSCEQNLNHDAMYWYRQDPGQGLRLIYYSQIVNDFQKGDIAEGYSVSREKKESFPLTVTSAQKNPTAFYLCASRSGGSPLHFGNGTRLTVT.

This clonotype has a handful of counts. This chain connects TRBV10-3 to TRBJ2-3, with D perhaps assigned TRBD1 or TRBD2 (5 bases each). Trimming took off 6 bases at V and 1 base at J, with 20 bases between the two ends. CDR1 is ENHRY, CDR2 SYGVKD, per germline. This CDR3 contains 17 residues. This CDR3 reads CAIRQRDGARGTDTQYF. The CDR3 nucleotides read TGTGCCATCAGACAAAGGGATGGGGCGAGGGGCACAGATACGCAGTATTTT.

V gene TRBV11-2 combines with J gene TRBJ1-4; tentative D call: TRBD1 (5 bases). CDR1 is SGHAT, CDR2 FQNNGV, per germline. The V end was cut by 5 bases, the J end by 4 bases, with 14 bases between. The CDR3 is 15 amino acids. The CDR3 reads CASSTVTGLNEKLFF. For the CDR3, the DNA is TGTGCCAGCAGCACTGTAACAGGCCTTAATGAAAAACTGTTTTTT.

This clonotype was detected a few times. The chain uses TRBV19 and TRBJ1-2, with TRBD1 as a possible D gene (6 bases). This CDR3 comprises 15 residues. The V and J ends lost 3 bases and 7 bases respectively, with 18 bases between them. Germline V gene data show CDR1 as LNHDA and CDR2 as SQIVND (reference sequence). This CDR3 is CASSMAQGRRFGYTF. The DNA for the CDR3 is TGTGCCAGTAGTATGGCCCAGGGGCGGAGGTTTGGCTACACCTTC.

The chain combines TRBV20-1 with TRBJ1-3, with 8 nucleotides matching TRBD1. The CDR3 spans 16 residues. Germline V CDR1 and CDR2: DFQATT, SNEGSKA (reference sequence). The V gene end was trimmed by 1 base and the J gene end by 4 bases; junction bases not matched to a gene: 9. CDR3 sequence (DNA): TGCAGTGCTAGAGGAACTCGGACAGGGTCCGGAAACACCATATATTTT. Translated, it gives CSARGTRTGSGNTIYF.

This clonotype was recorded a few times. As DNA, the CDR3 is TGTGCCAGCAGTTCCCCGGGCCAGGTCACAGATACGCAGTATTTT. Amino acids: CASSSPGQVTDTQYF. The V and J genes are TRBV6-6 and TRBJ2-3; D remains ambiguous. Trimming removed 4 bases from V and 2 bases from J, with 13 bases in between. This CDR3 has 15 residues. CDR1 and CDR2 (germline): MNHNY, SVGAGI (reference sequence).

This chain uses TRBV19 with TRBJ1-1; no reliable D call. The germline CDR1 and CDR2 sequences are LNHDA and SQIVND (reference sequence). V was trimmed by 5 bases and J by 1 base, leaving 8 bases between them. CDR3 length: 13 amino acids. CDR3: CASSVFGNTEAFF. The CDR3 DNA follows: TGTGCCAGTAGTGTCTTTGGGAACACTGAAGCTTTCTTT.

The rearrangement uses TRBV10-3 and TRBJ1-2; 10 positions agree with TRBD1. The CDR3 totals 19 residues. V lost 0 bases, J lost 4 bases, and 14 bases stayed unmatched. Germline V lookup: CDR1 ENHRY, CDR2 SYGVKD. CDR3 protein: CAISESELRQGAQSYGYTF. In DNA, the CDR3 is TGTGCCATCAGTGAGTCGGAGTTGCGACAGGGGGCGCAAAGCTATGGCTACACCTTC.

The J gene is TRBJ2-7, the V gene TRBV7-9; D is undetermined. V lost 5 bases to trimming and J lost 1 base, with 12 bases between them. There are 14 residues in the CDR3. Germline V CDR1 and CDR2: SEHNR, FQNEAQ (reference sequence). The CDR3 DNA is TGTGCCAGCAGCGCCCAGTTGAGTTCCTACGAGCAGTACGTC. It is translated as CASSAQLSSYEQYV.

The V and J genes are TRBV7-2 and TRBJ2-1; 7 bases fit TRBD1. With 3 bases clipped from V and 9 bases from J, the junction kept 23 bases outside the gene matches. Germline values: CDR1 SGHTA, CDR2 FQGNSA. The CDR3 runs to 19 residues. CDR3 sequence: CASSFREDPGQPITSEQFF. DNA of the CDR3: TGTGCCAGCAGCTTTAGGGAAGACCCGGGACAGCCTATTACAAGTGAGCAGTTCTTC.

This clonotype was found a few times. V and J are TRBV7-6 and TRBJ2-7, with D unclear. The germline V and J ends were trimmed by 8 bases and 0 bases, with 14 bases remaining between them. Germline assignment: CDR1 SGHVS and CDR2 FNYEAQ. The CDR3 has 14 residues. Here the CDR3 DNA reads TGTGCCAGCTCCCATGGCGGTAGCTCCTACGAGCAGTACTTC. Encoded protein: CASSHGGSSYEQYF.

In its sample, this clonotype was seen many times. CDR3 in amino acids: CASSYSASGGGYNEQFF. The DNA for the CDR3 is TGTGCCAGCAGTTACTCGGCTAGCGGGGGGGGGTACAATGAGCAGTTCTTC. The rearrangement joins TRBV6-5 to TRBJ2-1; the match to TRBD2 covers 12 bases. CDR3 length: 17 amino acids. The junction had 4 bases not matched to a gene; V was cut back by 0 bases and J by 4 bases. Germline V gene data show CDR1 as MNHEY and CDR2 as SVGAGI.

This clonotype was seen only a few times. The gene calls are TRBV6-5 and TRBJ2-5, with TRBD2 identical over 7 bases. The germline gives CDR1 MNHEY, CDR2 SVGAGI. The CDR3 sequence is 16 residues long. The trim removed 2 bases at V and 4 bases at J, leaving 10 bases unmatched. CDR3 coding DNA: TGTGCCAGCAGTTACGATTTGAGCGGGGCGTTAGAGACCCAGTACTTC. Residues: CASSYDLSGALETQYF.

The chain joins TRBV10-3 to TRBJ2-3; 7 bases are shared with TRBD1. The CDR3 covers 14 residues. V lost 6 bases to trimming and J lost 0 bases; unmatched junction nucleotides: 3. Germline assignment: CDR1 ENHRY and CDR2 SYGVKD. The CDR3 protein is CAIRTGHSTDTQYF. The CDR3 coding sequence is TGTGCCATCAGGACAGGGCATAGCACAGATACGCAGTATTTT.

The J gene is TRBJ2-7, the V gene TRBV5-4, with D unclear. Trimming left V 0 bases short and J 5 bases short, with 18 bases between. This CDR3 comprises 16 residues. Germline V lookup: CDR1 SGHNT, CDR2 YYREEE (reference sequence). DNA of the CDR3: TGTGCCAGCAGCTTGGATGTAACATACCCGTCTCACGAGCAGTACTTC. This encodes CASSLDVTYPSHEQYF.

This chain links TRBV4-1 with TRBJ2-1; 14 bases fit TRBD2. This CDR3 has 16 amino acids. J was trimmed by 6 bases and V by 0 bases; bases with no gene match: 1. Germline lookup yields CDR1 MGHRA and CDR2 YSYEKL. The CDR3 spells CASSQEGLAGVNEQFF. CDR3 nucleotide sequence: TGCGCCAGCAGCCAAGAGGGACTAGCGGGGGTCAATGAGCAGTTCTTC.

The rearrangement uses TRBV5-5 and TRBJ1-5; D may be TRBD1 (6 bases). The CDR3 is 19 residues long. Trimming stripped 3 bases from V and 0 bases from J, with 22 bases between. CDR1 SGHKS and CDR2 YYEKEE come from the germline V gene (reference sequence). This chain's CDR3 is CASSSYPGQVAGSNQPQHF. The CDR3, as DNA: TGTGCCAGCAGCTCGTACCCGGGACAAGTAGCGGGTAGCAATCAGCCCCAGCATTTT.

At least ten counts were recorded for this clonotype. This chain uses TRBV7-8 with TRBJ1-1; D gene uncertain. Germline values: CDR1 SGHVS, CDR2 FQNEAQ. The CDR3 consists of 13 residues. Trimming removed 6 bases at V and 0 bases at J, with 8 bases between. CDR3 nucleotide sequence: TGTGCCAGCAGTGGACCGTTGAACACTGAAGCTTTCTTT. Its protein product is CASSGPLNTEAFF.